The 18 T cell receptor beta chains given below trace back to one sample, sequenced in a study of T-cell memory formation after mild COVID-19. TCRdb analysed the 5' RACE reads with MiXCR anew, one entry per CDR3 protein. The repertoire holds roughly 100,000 distinct CDR3 sequences, with about 13% as singletons. The material sequenced was PBMCs or a T cell subset sorted from them (not recorded which). Source of these receptors: an adult woman who had mild COVID-19 (a few samples of this study predate the infection). Cell type and time point are not known.

This clonotype was counted at least ten times. DNA for the CDR3: TGTGCCAGCAGTGCAGCCGGGGGTGAGCAGTTCTTC. Amino acids: CASSAAGGEQFF. The genes are TRBV9 and TRBJ2-1; D is possibly TRBD2 (6 bases). The germline V and J ends were trimmed by 5 bases and 9 bases, with 12 bases remaining between them. Germline CDR1 SGDLS, CDR2 YYNGEE. CDR3 length: 12 amino acids.

There are a few counts of this clonotype. The chain couples TRBV4-1 to TRBJ1-2; the D gene is possibly TRBD1 (6 bases). V gave up 6 bases and J gave up 0 bases, with 14 bases separating them. The germline gives CDR1 MGHRA, CDR2 YSYEKL. The CDR3 sequence is 15 residues long. The CDR3 DNA follows: TGCGCCAGCAGTTTCACGGACAGCTCTAACTATGGCTACACCTTC. This codes for CASSFTDSSNYGYTF.

The chain carries TRBV7-9 and TRBJ2-1, with D tentatively TRBD1 (5 bases). The germline V gene encodes CDR1 SEHNR and CDR2 FQNEAQ (reference sequence). V dropped 1 base and J dropped 9 bases, with 10 bases sitting between them. This CDR3 has 13 amino acids. In DNA form, the CDR3 reads TGTGCCAGCAGCTTAGGACAGAGCAGTGAGCAGTTCTTC. Protein product: CASSLGQSSEQFF.

This clonotype was counted only a few times. The chain is built from TRBV6-5 and TRBJ1-4; the D is unclear. CDR3 size: 14 residues. The germline V and J ends were trimmed by 0 bases and 8 bases, with 10 bases remaining between them. Germline CDR1 is MNHEY and CDR2 is SVGAGI. The DNA of the CDR3 is TGTGCCAGCAGTTACTCGCTGAGGAGGGAAAAACTGTTTTTT. Protein product: CASSYSLRREKLFF.

The chain has TRBV4-3 and TRBJ2-7; D is tentatively TRBD1 or TRBD2 (5 bases each). The V and J ends lost 0 bases and 6 bases respectively, with 15 bases between them. Germline V lookup: CDR1 LGHNA, CDR2 YSLEER. This CDR3 has 15 amino acids. CDR3 sequence (DNA): TGCGCCAGCAGCCAAGATCAAGGGGAGTCAGGCGAGCAGTACTTC. Protein product: CASSQDQGESGEQYF.

This clonotype was detected ten times or more. V is TRBV15 and J is TRBJ2-3; D not resolved. Trimming stripped 2 bases from V and 2 bases from J, with 8 bases between. Looked up from germline, CDR1 is LNHNV and CDR2 is YYDKDF (reference sequence). The CDR3 is 14 residues long. The chain's CDR3 is CATSRQSPTDTQYF. The CDR3 nucleotides are TGTGCCACCAGCAGACAGAGTCCCACAGATACGCAGTATTTT.

This clonotype has a handful of counts. The V and J genes are TRBV4-2 and TRBJ2-5; 10 bases match TRBD2. After removal of 0 bases from V and 6 bases from J, the junction contained 13 bases not matched to a gene. This CDR3 spans 18 amino acids. Germline assignment: CDR1 LGHNA and CDR2 YNFKEQ. CDR3 sequence (DNA): TGTGCCAGCAGCCAAGATCCCCTAGCGGGAGTCCCAGTTAAGACCCAGTACTTC. It encodes CASSQDPLAGVPVKTQYF.

V gene TRBV11-2 combines with J gene TRBJ1-2; the D is unclear. CDR3 length: 15 amino acids. With 1 base removed from V and 4 bases from J, the gap between germline ends came to 13 bases. Germline V gives CDR1 SGHAT, CDR2 FQNNGV. Written as DNA, the CDR3 is TGTGCCAGCAGCTTAGGGTTTAACGCGGGCTATGGCTACACCTTC. This codes for CASSLGFNAGYGYTF. Using reference TRBV11-2 and TRBJ1-2 for the parts outside the CDR3, the full variable domain is EAGVAQSPRYKIIEKRQSVAFWCNPISGHATLYWYQQILGQGPKLLIQFQNNGVVDDSQLPKDRFSAERLKGVDSTLKIQPAKLEDSAVYLCASSLGFNAGYGYTFGSGTRLTVV.

This clonotype was observed a few times. The chain couples TRBV5-5 to TRBJ2-3, with 8 nucleotides matching TRBD2. The CDR3 length is 20 residues. Unmatched junction bases numbered 15, after V lost 0 bases and J lost 0 bases. Germline values: CDR1 SGHKS, CDR2 YYEKEE (reference sequence). This CDR3 is CASSLDPPAGGPISTDTQYF. CDR3 nucleotides: TGTGCCAGCAGCTTGGACCCCCCTGCGGGAGGTCCAATTAGCACAGATACGCAGTATTTT. The whole variable domain, filled in from reference TRBV5-5 and TRBJ2-3, reads DAGVTQSPTHLIKTRGQQVTLRCSPISGHKSVSWYQQVLGQGPQFIFQYYEKEERGRGNFPDRFSARQFPNYSSELNVNALLLGDSALYLCASSLDPPAGGPISTDTQYFGPGTRLTVL.

V and J are TRBV7-6 and TRBJ2-2; 8 bases align to TRBD2. The germline gives CDR1 SGHVS, CDR2 FNYEAQ. This CDR3 is 12 amino acids long. V was pared by 11 bases and J by 5 bases, with 4 bases of the junction left unmatched. The CDR3 is CAGGGPTGELFF. The CDR3 coding sequence is TGTGCCGGCGGGGGGCCAACCGGGGAGCTGTTTTTT.

This rearrangement joins TRBV20-1 to TRBJ2-7; TRBD2 matches at 8 bases. J gave up 1 base and V 0 bases, and 5 bases lay outside the gene matches. Germline CDR1 is DFQATT and CDR2 is SNEGSKA (reference sequence). This CDR3 comprises 15 residues. The CDR3 DNA reads TGCAGTGCTAGAGATCAACTAGCGGAATCCTACGAGCAGTACTTC. It codes for CSARDQLAESYEQYF.

This clonotype was observed a few times. The V call is TRBV20-1, the J call TRBJ2-1; 9 bases line up with TRBD2. V was clipped by 3 bases and J by 9 bases; unmatched bases: 6. Per the germline V gene, CDR1 is DFQATT and CDR2 is SNEGSKA (reference sequence). The CDR3 is 13 residues long. CDR3 sequence: CSASASGVSEQFF. In DNA, the CDR3 is TGCAGTGCTAGCGCTAGCGGGGTGTCTGAGCAGTTCTTC.

The table lists this clonotype with a few counts. The chain employs TRBV29-1 and TRBJ2-5; perhaps D is TRBD1 or TRBD2 (5 bases each). Trimming took 1 base from V and 1 from J, leaving 7 bases between them. CDR1 and CDR2 (germline): SQVTM, ANQGSEA. The CDR3 is made up of 13 amino acids. This CDR3 is CSVEGGIQETQYF. The DNA of the CDR3 is TGCAGCGTTGAAGGGGGGATCCAAGAGACCCAGTACTTC.

This clonotype was picked up a small number of times. This chain links TRBV7-9 with TRBJ2-7, with 9 bases identical to TRBD1. The germline V gene encodes CDR1 SEHNR and CDR2 FQNEAQ (reference sequence). CDR3 size: 13 residues. Losses at the gene ends were 4 bases for V and 2 bases for J; bases not matched to a gene: 0. In nucleotides, the CDR3 is TGTGCCAGCAGCTGGACAGGGGCCTACGAGCAGTACTTC. It is translated as CASSWTGAYEQYF.

This clonotype was counted between two and nine times. The chain is built from TRBV25-1 and TRBJ2-1, with D perhaps given as TRBD1 or TRBD2 (5 bases each). V was clipped by 4 bases and J by 9 bases, with 10 bases between them. In germline, CDR1 is MGHDK, CDR2 SYGVNS. There are 12 residues in the CDR3. The CDR3: CASSGAGTEQFF. The CDR3, as DNA: TGTGCCAGCAGTGGGGCCGGGACTGAGCAGTTCTTC.

This clonotype showed up just a few times. The chain recombines TRBV27 with TRBJ2-2, with 9 bases aligning to TRBD2. The CDR3 covers 16 residues. V lost 3 bases to trimming and J lost 5 bases; unmatched junction nucleotides: 7. Germline V gene lookup returns CDR1 MNHEY and CDR2 SMNVEV (reference sequence). The CDR3 region is CASSFKAAGGTGELFF. Here the CDR3 DNA reads TGTGCCAGCAGTTTTAAGGCAGCGGGAGGAACCGGGGAGCTGTTTTTT.

The rearrangement uses TRBV3-1 and TRBJ2-2, with 8 bases identical to TRBD1. The V gene end was trimmed by 5 bases and the J gene end by 4 bases; junction bases not matched to a gene: 9. This CDR3 has 16 amino acids. Germline-derived CDR1 and CDR2 are LGHDT and YNNKEL (reference sequence). The CDR3 is CASSGRDRSLTGELFF. Written as DNA, the CDR3 is TGTGCCAGCAGCGGCCGGGACAGGTCCCTCACCGGGGAGCTGTTTTTT.

The rearrangement links TRBV6-5 to TRBJ2-3; 10 bases agree with TRBD2. Germline CDR1 reads MNHEY; CDR2 reads SVGAGI. The CDR3 loop spans 19 amino acids. V lost 0 bases, J lost 2 bases, and 11 bases stayed unmatched. CDR3 nucleotide sequence: TGTGCCAGCAGTTACTCCGGACCAGCGGGAGGGCCCTACACAGATACGCAGTATTTT. Encoded protein: CASSYSGPAGGPYTDTQYF.